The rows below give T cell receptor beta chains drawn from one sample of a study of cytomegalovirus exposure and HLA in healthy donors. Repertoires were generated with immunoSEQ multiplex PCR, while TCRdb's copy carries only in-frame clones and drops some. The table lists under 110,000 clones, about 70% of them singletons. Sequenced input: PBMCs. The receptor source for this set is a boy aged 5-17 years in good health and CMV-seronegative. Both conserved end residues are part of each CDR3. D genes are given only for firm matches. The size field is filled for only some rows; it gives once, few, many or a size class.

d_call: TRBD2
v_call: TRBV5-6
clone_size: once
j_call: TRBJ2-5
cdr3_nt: TGTGCCAGCAGCTTAAACCGAGGCGGGAGGTACCAAGAGACCCAGTACTTC
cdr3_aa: CASSLNRGGRYQETQYF

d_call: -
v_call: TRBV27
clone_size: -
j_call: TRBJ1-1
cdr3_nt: TGTGCCAGCAGTTTACTGGGGGCCCCTGAAGCTTTCTTT
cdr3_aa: CASSLLGAPEAFF

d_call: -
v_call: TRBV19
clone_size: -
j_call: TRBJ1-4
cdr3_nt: TGTGCCAGTAGCCCGGTACGTGAAAAACTGTTTTTT
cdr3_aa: CASSPVREKLFF

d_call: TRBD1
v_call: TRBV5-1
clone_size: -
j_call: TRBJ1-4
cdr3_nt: TGCGCCAGCAGCATACAGGGGGCATCCTTCACAGGTGCTAATGAAAAACTGTTTTTT
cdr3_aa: CASSIQGASFTGANEKLFF

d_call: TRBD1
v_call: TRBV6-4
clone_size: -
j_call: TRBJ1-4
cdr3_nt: TGTGCCAGCAGTTCAGACAGGGGTGAAAAACTGTTTTTT
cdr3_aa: CASSSDRGEKLFF

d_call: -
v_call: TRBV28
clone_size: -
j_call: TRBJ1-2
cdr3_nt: TGTGCCAGCAGGATGATACAGTTGTTTGGCTACACCTTC
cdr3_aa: CASRMIQLFGYTF

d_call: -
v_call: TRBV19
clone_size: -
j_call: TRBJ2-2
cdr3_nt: TGTGCCAGTACCCAGGGGACCGGGGAGCTGTTTTTT
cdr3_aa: CASTQGTGELFF

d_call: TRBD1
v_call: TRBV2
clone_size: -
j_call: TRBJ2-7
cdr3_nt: TGTGCCAGCTCCGGGACAGGGAACGAGCAGTACTTC
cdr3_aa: CASSGTGNEQYF

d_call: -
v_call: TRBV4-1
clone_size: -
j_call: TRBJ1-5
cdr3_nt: TGCGCCAGCAGCCTTTATGGGGGGGATCAGCCCCAGCATTTT
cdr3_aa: CASSLYGGDQPQHF

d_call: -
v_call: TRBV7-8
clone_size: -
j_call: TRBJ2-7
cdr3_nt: TGTGCCAGCAGCTTAGCGATTAGACAGCACACCTACGAGCAGTACTTC
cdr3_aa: CASSLAIRQHTYEQYF

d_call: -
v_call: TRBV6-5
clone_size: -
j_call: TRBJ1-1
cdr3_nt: TGTGCCAGCACCAGGAACTCTGAAGCTTTCTTT
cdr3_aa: CASTRNSEAFF

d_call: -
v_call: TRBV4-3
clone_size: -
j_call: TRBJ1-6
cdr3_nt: TGCGCCAGCAGCCAAGATCAGGTTACTAATTCACCCCTCCACTTT
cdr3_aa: CASSQDQVTNSPLHF

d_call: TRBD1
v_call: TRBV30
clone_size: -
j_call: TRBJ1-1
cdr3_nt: TGTGCCTGGAGTGGGACAGGGTTGGGTGAAGCTTTCTTT
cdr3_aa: CAWSGTGLGEAFF

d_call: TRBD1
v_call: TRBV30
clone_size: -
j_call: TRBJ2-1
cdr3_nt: TGTGCCTGGAGTACCCCGGGACAGTACAATGAGCAGTTCTTC
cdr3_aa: CAWSTPGQYNEQFF

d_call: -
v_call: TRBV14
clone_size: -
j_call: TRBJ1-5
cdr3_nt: TGTGCCAGCAGCCAAGATCCCCAGGGGCCATATAGCAATCAGCCCCAGCATTTT
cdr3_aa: CASSQDPQGPYSNQPQHF

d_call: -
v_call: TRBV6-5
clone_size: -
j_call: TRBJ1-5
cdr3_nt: TGTGCCAGCAGTTACTCGGGCAGTGGCAATCAGCCCCAGCATTTT
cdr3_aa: CASSYSGSGNQPQHF

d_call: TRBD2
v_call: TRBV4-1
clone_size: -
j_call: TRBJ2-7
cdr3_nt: TGCGCCAGCAGCCCCGGACTAGCGGGGGCCTCCTACGAGCAGTACTTC
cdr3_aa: CASSPGLAGASYEQYF

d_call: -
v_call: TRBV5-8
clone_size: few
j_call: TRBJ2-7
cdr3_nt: TGTGCCAGCAGCTTGTTGGGGAGCTTCAACGAGCAGTACTTC
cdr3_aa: CASSLLGSFNEQYF

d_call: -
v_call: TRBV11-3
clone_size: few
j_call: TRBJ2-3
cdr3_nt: TGTGCCAGCAGCTTAGACCCGAGGCGGCAGAGATCTAGCACAGATACGCAGTATTTT
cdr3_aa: CASSLDPRRQRSSTDTQYF

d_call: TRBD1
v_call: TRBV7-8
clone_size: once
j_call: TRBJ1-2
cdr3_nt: TGTGCCAGCAGCTTACGAGGGGGCGCAGGCTACACCTTC
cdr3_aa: CASSLRGGAGYTF

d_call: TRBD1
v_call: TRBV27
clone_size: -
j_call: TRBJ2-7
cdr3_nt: TGTGCCAGCAGTTTAGGGACAGGATCCTACGAGCAGTACTTC
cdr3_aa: CASSLGTGSYEQYF

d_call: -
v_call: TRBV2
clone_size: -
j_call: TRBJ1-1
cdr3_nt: TGTGCCAGCAGCTTTTGGGCAGGGGAAACTGAAGCTTTCTTT
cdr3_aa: CASSFWAGETEAFF

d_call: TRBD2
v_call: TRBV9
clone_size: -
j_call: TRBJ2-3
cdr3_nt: TGTGCCAGCAGCGTAGTTTCGGGAGGCTCCACAGATACGCAGTATTTT
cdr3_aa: CASSVVSGGSTDTQYF

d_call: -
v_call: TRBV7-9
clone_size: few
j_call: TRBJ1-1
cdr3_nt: TGTGCCAGCAGCTTAACTCCCTACACTGAAGCTTTCTTT
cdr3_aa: CASSLTPYTEAFF

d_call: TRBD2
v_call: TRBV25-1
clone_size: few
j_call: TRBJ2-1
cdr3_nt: TGTGCCAGCAGTTCCCCTAGCGGGGGAAATGAGCAGTTCTTC
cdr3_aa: CASSSPSGGNEQFF

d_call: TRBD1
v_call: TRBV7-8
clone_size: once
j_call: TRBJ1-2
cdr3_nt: TGTGCCAGCAGCTTAGCTCGGACAGGGGGCTCCTATGGCTACACCTTC
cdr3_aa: CASSLARTGGSYGYTF

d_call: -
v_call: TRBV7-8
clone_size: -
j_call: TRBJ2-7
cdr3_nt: TGTGCCAGCACCTCCGCGGGGCTTGGGGAGCAGTACTTC
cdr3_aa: CASTSAGLGEQYF

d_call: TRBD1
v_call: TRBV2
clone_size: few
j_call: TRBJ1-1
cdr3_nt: TGTGCCAGCGGGGGACAGGGGGCGTCTGAAGCTTTCTTT
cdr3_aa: CASGGQGASEAFF

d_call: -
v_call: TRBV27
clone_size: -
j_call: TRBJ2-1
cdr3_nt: TGTGCCAGCATAGGGGGAGCTGTCAATGAGCAGTTCTTC
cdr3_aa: CASIGGAVNEQFF